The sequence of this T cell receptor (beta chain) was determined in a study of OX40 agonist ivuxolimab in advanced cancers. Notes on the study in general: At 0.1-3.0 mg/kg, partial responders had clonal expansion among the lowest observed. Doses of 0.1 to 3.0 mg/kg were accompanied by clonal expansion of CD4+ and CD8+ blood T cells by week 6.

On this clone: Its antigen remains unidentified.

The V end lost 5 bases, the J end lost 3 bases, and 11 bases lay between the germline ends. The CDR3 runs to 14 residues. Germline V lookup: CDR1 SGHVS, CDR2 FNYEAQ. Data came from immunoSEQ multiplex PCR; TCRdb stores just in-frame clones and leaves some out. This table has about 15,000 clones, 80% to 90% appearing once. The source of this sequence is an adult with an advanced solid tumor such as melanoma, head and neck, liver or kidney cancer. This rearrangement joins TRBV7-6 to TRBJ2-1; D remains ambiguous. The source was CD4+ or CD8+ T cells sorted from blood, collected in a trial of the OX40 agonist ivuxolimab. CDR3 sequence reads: CASSPVGLYNEQFF. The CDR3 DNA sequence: TGTGCCAGCAGCCCGGTCGGTCTCTACAATGAGCAGTTCTTC.